Detailed here is one TCR beta chain. The CDR3 is 14 amino acids. CDR1 is MNHNY, CDR2 SVGAGI, per germline (reference sequence). The V gene lost 7 bases and the J gene lost 4 bases, with 16 bases spanning the gap. The data are from a study of CD4 T cell repertoires in COVID-19. Using immunoSEQ multiplex PCR, the repertoire was profiled, and TCRdb retains in-frame clones only, with some absent. The repertoire holds some 24,000 clones, with over 90% as singletons. The memory T cells were sequenced right after ex vivo isolation, without culture. The TCR sequence derives from a human donor who had COVID-19. The sequencing here drew on circulating follicular helper CD4+ T cells (cTfh) from blood, taken before the COVID-19 pandemic. This chain connects TRBV6-6 to TRBJ1-2; the D gene is possibly TRBD1 (6 bases). DNA for the CDR3: TGTGCCAGCACCTACCTGGGGGGGCCCTATGGCTACACCTTC. Its translation: CASTYLGGPYGYTF.